This T cell receptor beta chain originates from a study of Ad26.COV2.S vaccination and SARS-CoV-2 variants. Across the study: Ad26.COV2.S shots went into the muscle once or twice, 56 days apart.

Notes on the study in general: Those who received vaccine or placebo ended up with similar non-spike TCR breadth. Those who received the vaccine showed greater spike-specific TCR breadth than those given placebo.

The CDR3 covers 12 residues. Between the trimmed V and J ends, which lost 7 bases and 10 bases, there was a span of 11 bases. Treatment described: around 19 received Ad26.COV2.S at low or high dose, single or two shots; 5 received placebo; per-sample allocation not given. Sampling happened 63 days after the first vaccine or placebo injection. Wuhan-strain SARS-CoV-2 spike was expressed by the Ad26 vector that made up the vaccine. Of note for this clone: The antigen is unknown.

Profiled with immunoSEQ multiplex PCR; TCRdb holds only in-frame clones, not every one. The data show approximately 360,000 clones, with around four fifths seen just once and about 8% held by the top ten. The source is a person aged 18 to 65 who received the Ad26.COV2.S COVID-19 vaccine or a placebo. The sequenced sample was peripheral blood, obtained in a trial of Ad26.COV2.S vaccine versus placebo. This sequence joins TRBV12-3 or TRBV12-4 and TRBJ1-6; possibly TRBD1 for D (5 bases). The CDR3 DNA sequence: TGTGCCAGCAACCTCCAGGGATCACCCCTCCACTTT. Translated: CASNLQGSPLHF.